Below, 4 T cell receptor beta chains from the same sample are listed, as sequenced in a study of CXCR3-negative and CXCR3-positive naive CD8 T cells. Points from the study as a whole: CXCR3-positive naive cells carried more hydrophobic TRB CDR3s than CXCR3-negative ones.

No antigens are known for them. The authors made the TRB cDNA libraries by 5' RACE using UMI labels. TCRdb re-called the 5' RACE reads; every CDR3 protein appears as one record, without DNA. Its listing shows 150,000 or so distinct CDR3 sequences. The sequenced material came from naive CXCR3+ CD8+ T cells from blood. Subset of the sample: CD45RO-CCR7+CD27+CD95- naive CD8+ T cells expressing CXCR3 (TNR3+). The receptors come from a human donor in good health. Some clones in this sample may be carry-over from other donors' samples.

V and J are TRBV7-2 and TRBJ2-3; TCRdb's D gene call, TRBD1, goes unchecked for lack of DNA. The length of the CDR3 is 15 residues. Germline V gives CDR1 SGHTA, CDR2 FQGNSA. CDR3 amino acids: CASSPSGGAADTQYF.

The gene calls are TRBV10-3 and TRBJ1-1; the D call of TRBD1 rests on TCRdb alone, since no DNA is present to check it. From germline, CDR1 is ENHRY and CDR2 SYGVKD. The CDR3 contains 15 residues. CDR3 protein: CAISERSGVVAEAFF.

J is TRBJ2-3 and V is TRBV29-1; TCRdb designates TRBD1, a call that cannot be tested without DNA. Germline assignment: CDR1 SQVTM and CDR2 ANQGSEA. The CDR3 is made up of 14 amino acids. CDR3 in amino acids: CSVGTGDNTDTQYF.

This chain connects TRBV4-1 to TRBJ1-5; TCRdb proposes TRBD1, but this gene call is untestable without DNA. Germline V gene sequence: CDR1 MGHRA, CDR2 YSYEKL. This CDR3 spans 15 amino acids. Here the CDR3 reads CASSQENKGGQPQHF.